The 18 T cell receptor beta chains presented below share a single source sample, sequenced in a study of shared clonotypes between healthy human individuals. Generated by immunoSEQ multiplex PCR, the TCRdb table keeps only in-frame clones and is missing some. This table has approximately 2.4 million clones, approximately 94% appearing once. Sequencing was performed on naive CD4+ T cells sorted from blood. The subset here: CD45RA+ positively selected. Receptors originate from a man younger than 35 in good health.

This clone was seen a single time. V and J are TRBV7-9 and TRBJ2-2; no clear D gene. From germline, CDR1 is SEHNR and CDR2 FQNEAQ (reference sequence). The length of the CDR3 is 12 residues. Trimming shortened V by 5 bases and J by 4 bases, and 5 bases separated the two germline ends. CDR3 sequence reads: CASSRLTGELFF. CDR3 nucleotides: TGTGCCAGCAGCCGACTCACCGGGGAGCTGTTTTTT.

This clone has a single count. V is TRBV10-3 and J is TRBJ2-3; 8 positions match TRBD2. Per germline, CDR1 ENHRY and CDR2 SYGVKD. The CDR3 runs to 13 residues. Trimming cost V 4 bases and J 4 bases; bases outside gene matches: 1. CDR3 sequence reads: CAISGGLADTQYF. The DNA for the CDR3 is TGTGCCATCAGTGGGGGACTAGCAGATACGCAGTATTTT.

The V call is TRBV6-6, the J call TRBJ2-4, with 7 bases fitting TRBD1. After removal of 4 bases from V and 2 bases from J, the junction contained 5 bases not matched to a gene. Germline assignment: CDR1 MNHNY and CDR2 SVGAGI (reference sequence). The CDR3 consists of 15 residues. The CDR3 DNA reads TGTGCCAGCAGTTCCCCGGGACAGTCCAAAAACATTCAGTACTTC. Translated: CASSSPGQSKNIQYF.

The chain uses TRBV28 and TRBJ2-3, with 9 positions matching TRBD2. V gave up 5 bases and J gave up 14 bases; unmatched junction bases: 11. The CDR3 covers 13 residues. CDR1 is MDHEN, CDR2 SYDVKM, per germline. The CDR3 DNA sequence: TGTGCCAGCAGTCCATCTAGCGGGGTCATACCGTATTTT. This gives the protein CASSPSSGVIPYF. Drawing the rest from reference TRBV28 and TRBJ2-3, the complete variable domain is DVKVTQSSRYLVKRTGEKVFLECVQDMDHENMFWYRQDPGLGLRLIYFSYDVKMKEKGDIPEGYSVSREKKERFSLILESASTNQTSMYLCASSPSSGVIPYFGPGTRLTVL.

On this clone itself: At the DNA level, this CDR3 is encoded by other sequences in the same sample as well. CDR3 sequence (DNA): TGCGCCAGCAGCTTGGTTCTAGCGGGGCGCACAGATACGCAGTATTTT. Translation gives CASSLVLAGRTDTQYF. The chain combines TRBV5-1 with TRBJ2-3; 9 positions match TRBD2. The CDR3 runs 16 residues. The V segment lost 0 bases and the J segment 1 base; nucleotides outside the gene matches: 3. CDR1 and CDR2 from the germline V gene are SGHRS and YFSETQ.

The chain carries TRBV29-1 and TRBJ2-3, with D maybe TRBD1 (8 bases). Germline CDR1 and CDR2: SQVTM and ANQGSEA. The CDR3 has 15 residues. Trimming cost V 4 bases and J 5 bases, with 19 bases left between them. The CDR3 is CSVGTGTILVDTQYF. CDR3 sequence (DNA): TGCAGCGTTGGGACAGGGACTATTTTGGTAGATACGCAGTATTTT.

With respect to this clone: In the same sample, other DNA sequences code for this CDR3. The chain's CDR3 is CSARGVETQYF. The CDR3 coding sequence is TGCAGTGCTAGGGGGGTCGAGACCCAGTACTTC. This chain connects TRBV20-1 to TRBJ2-5; D could derive from TRBD1 or TRBD2 (5 bases each). Per germline, CDR1 DFQATT and CDR2 SNEGSKA (reference sequence). Trimming took 3 bases from V and 5 from J, leaving 7 bases between them. The CDR3 runs 11 residues.

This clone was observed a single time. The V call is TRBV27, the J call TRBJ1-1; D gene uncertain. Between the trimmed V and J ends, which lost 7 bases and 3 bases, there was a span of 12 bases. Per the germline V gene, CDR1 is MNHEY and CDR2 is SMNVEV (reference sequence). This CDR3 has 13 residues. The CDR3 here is CASTAGVDTEAFF. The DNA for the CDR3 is TGTGCCAGCACGGCTGGAGTGGACACTGAAGCTTTCTTT.

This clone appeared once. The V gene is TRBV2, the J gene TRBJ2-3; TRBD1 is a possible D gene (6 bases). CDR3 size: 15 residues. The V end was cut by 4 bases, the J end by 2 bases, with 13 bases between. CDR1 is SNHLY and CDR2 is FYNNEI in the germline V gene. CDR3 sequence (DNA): TGTGCCAGCAGTGGGGGGCTAGCAAACACAGATACGCAGTATTTT. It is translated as CASSGGLANTDTQYF.

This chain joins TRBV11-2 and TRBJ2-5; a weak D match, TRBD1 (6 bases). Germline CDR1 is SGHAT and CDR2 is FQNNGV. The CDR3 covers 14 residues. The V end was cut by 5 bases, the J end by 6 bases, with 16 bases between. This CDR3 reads CASSGGGGEQTQYF. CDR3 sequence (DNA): TGTGCCAGCAGCGGTGGGGGCGGCGAACAGACCCAGTACTTC.

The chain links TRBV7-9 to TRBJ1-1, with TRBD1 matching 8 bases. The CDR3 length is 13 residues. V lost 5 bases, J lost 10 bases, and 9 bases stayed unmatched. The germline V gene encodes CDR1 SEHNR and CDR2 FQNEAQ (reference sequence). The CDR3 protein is CASSITGGDGAFF. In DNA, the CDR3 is TGTGCCAGCAGCATCACAGGGGGGGATGGAGCTTTCTTT.

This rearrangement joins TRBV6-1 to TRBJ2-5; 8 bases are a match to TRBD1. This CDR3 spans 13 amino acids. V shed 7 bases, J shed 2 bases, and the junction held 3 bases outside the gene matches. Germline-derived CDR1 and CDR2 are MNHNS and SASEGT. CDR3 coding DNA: TGTGCCAGCACCACAGGGGGGCAAGAGACCCAGTACTTC. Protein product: CASTTGGQETQYF.

The CDR3 region is CASSPTGGSLTGELFF. CDR3 nucleotides: TGTGCCAGCTCACCCACAGGGGGCAGCCTCACCGGGGAGCTGTTTTTT. The V and J genes are TRBV18 and TRBJ2-2, with TRBD1 matching over 9 bases. V dropped 3 bases and J dropped 4; count of bases not matched to a gene: 6. The germline gives CDR1 KGHSH, CDR2 LQKENI. There are 16 residues in the CDR3.

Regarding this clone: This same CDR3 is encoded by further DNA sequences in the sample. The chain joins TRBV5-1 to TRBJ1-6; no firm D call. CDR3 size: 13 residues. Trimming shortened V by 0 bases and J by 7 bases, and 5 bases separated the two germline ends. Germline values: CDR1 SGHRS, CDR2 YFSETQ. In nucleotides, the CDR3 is TGCGCCAGCAGCTTGGAACCGAATTCACCCCTCCACTTT. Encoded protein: CASSLEPNSPLHF.

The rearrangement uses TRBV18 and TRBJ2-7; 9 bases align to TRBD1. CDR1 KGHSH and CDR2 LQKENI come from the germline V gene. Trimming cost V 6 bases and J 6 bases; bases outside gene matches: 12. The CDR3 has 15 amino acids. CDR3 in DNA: TGTGCCAGCTCCGGGACAGGGTTTTTTTCTGGCGAGCAGTACTTC. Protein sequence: CASSGTGFFSGEQYF.

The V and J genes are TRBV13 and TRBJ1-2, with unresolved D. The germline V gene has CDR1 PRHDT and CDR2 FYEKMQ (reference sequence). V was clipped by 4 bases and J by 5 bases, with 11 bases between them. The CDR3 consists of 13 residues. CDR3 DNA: TGTGCCAGCAGCTACCAAACGAGGTATGGCTACACCTTC. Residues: CASSYQTRYGYTF.

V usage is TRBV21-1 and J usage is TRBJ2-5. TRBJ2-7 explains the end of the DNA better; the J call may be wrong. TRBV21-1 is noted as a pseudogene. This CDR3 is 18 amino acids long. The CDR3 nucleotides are TGTGCCAGCAGCACCCCGACTAACACGGGACCCCAAGGCTACGAGCAGTACTTC. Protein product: CASSTPTNTGPQGYEQYF.

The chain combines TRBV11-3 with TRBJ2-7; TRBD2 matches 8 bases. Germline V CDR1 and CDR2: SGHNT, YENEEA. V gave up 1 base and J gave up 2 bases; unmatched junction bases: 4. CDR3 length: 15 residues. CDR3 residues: CASSLASGSAYEQYF. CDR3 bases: TGTGCCAGCAGCTTAGCGAGCGGGAGTGCCTACGAGCAGTACTTC.